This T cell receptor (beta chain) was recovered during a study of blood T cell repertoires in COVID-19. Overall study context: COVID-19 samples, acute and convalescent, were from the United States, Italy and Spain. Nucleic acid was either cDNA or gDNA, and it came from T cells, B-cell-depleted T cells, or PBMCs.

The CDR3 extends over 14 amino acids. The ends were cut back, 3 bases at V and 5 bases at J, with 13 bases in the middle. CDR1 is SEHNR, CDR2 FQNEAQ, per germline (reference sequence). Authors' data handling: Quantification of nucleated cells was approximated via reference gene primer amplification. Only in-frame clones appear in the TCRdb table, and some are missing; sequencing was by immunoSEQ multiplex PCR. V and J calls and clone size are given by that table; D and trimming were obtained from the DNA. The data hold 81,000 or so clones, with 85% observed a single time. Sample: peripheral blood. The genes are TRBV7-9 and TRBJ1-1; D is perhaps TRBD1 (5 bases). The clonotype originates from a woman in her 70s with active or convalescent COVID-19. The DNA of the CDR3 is TGTGCCAGCAGCTTTCAGGGTCTGGAAACTGAAGCTTTCTTT. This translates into CASSFQGLETEAFF.